Listed here is a single T cell receptor beta chain. Its target is not known. Germline CDR1 is LNHDA and CDR2 is SQIVND (reference sequence). This CDR3 is 14 amino acids long. The V end was cut by 6 bases, the J end by 6 bases, with 15 bases between. These data come from a study of cytomegalovirus exposure and HLA in healthy donors. 60 Vbeta and 13 Jbeta primers were used in PCR. Produced via immunoSEQ multiplex PCR; TCRdb's table is partial and in-frame only. The profile shows some 190,000 clones, over 70% of them singletons. Broader study findings: Across donors, presence/absence analyses took sequencing depth to be roughly uniform. The likely explanation for a cluster of highly shared sequence variants was sequencing artifact.

The TCR originated in a boy aged 2-15 years in good health and CMV-seronegative. The chain links TRBV19 to TRBJ1-5; a possible D gene is TRBD1 (5 bases). Sequenced input: PBMCs. The CDR3 here is CASSATGGSQPQHF. CDR3 DNA: TGTGCCAGTAGCGCCACCGGGGGAAGTCAGCCCCAGCATTTT.